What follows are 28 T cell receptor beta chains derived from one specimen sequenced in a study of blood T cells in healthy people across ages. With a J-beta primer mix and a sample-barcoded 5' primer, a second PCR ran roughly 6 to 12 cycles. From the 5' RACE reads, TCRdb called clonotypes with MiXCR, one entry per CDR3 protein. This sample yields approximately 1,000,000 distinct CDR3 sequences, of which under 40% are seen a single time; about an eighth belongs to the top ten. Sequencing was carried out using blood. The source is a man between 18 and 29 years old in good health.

The CDR3, as DNA: TGTGCCAGCAGTGAGCGGACGGAAGGTGGTCAGCCCCAGCATTTT. Encoded protein: CASSERTEGGQPQHF. The chain is built from TRBV2 and TRBJ1-5, with D uncertain. CDR1 and CDR2 (germline): SNHLY, FYNNEI. The CDR3 has 15 residues. V shed 3 bases and J shed 6 bases, with 15 bases lying between them. Full variable domain (remainder filled in from reference TRBV2 and TRBJ1-5): EPEVTQTPSHQVTQMGQEVILRCVPISNHLYFYWYRQILGQKVEFLVSFYNNEISEKSEIFDDQFSVERPDGSNFTLKIRSTKLEDSAMYFCASSERTEGGQPQHFGDGTRLSIL.

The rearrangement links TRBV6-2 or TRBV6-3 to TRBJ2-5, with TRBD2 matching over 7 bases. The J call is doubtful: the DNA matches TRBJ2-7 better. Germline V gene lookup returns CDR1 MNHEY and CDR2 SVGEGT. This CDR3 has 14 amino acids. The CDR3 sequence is CASSGLGRGYEQYF. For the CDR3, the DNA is TGTGCCAGCAGTGGCTTAGGGAGGGGCTACGAGCAGTACTTC.

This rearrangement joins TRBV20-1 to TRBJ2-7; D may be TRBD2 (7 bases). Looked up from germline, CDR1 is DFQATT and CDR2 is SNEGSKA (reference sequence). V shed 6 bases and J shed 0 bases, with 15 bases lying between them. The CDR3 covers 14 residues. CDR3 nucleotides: TGCAGTGCAGGGGGAGGGGATCGCTCCTACGAGCAGTACTTC. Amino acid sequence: CSAGGGDRSYEQYF.

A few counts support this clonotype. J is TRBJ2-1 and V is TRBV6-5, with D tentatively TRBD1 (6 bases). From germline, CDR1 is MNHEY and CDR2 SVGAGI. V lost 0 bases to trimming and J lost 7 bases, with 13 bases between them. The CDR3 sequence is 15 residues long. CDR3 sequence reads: CASSYSGGQGNEQFF. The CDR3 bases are TGTGCCAGCAGTTACTCGGGCGGCCAGGGGAATGAGCAGTTCTTC.

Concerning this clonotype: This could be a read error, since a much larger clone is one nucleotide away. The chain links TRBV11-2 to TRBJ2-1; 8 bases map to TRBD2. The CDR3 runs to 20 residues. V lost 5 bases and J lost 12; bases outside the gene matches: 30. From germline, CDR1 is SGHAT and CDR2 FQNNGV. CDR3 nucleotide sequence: TGTGCCAGCAGCACAAATGGTTGGGGCGGGGGGACTGTCGGCTACGGTGGGCAGTTCTTC. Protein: CASSTNGWGGGTVGYGGQFF.

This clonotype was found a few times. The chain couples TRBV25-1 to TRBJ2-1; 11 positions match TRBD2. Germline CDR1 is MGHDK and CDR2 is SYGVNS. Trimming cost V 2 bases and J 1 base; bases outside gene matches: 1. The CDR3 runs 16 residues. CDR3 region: CASSEIAGGSYNEQFF. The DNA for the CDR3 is TGTGCCAGCAGTGAAATAGCGGGGGGGTCCTACAATGAGCAGTTCTTC.

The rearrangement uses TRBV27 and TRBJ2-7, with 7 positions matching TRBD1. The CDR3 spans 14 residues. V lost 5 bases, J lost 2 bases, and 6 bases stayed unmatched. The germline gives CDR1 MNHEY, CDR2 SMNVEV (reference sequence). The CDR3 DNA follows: TGTGCCAGCAGTAACCACAGGGGCACCTACGAGCAGTACTTC. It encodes CASSNHRGTYEQYF.

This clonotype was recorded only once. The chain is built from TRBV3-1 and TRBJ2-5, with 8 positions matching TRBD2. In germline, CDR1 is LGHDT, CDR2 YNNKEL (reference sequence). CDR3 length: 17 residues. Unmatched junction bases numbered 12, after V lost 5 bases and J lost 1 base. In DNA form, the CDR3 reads TGTGCCAGCAGCTATACTTTGGGCGGGGGGATCCAAGAGACCCAGTACTTC. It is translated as CASSYTLGGGIQETQYF.

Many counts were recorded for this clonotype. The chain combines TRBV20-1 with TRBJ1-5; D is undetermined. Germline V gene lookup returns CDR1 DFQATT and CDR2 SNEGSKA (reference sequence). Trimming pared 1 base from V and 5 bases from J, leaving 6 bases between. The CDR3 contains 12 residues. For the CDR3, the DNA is TGCAGTGCTAGAGGGTTTGATCAGCCCCAGCATTTT. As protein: CSARGFDQPQHF.

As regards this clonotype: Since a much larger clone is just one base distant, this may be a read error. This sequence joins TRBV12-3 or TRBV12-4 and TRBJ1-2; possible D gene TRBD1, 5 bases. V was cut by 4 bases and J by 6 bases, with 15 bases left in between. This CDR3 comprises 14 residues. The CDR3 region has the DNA TGTGCCAGCAGTTCGTCATACGGGGGGGATGGCTACACCTTC. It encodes CASSSSYGGDGYTF.

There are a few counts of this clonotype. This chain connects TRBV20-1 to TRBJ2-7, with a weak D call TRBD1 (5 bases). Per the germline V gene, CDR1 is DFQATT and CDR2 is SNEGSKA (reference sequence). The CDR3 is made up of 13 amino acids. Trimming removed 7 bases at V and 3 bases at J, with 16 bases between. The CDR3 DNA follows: TGCAGTGTCGAAACAGGATCCCTCTACGAGCAGTACTTC. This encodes CSVETGSLYEQYF.

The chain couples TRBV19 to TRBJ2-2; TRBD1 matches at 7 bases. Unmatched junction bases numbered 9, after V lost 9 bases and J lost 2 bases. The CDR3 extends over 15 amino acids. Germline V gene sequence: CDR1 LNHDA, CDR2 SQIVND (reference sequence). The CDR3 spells CASSRQGTNTGELFF. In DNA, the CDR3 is TGTGCCAGCTCTCGACAGGGCACAAACACCGGGGAGCTGTTTTTT. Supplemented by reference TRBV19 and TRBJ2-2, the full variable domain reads DGGITQSPKYLFRKEGQNVTLSCEQNLNHDAMYWYRQDPGQGLRLIYYSQIVNDFQKGDIAEGYSVSREKKESFPLTVTSAQKNPTAFYLCASSRQGTNTGELFFGEGSRLTVL.

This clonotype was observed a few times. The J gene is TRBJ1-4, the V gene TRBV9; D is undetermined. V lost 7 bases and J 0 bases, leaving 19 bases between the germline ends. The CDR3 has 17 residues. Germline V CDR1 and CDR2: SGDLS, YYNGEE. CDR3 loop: CASGPGLGATTNEKLFF. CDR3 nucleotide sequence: TGTGCCAGCGGCCCAGGTTTAGGAGCTACAACTAATGAAAAACTGTTTTTT.

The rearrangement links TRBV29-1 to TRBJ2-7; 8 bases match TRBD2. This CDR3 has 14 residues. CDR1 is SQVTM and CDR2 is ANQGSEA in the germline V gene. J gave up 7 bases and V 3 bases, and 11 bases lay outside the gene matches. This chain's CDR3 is CSVDPRSGGNEQYF. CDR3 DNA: TGCAGCGTTGACCCGAGGAGCGGGGGAAATGAGCAGTACTTC.

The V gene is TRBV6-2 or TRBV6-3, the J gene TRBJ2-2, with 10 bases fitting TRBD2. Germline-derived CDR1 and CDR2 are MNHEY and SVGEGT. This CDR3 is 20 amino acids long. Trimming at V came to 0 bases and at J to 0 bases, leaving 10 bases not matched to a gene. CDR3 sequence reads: CASSYSLVAGGFSNTGELFF. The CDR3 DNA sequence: TGTGCCAGCAGTTACTCGTTAGTAGCGGGGGGTTTCTCGAACACCGGGGAGCTGTTTTTT.

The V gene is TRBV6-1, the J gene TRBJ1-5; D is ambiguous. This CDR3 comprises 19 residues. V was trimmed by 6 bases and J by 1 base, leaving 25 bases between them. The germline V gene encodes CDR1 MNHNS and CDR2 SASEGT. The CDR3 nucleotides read TGTGCCAGCAGCCGCCCAGACATGGATGGGATATGGAGCAATCAGCCCCAGCATTTT. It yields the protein CASSRPDMDGIWSNQPQHF.

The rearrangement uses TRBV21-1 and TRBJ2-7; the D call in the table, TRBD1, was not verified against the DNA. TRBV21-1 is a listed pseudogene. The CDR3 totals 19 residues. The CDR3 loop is CASSCPRGAFPGKANEQYF. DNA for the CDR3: TGTGCTAGCAGCTGTCCTAGAGGCGCCTTTCCCGGGAAAGCTAACGAGCAGTACTTC.

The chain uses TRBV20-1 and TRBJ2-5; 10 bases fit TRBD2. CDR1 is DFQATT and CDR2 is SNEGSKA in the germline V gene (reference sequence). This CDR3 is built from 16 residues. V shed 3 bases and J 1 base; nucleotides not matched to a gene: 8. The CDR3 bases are TGCAGTGCTAGTCACCCGGGACTAGCGTCCCAAGAGACCCAGTACTTC. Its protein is CSASHPGLASQETQYF.

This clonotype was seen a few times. CDR3 sequence: CASSSTGGHSPLHF. Here the CDR3 DNA reads TGTGCCAGCAGTTCAACAGGGGGGCATTCACCCCTCCACTTT. V usage is TRBV27 and J usage is TRBJ1-6; 8 bases fit TRBD1. Germline V lookup: CDR1 MNHEY, CDR2 SMNVEV (reference sequence). The CDR3 contains 14 residues. J gave up 8 bases and V 4 bases, and 4 bases lay outside the gene matches.

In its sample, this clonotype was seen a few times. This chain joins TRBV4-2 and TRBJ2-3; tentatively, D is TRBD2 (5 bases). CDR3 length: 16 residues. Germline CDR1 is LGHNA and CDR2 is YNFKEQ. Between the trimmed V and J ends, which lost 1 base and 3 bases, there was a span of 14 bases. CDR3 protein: CASSQGTGVGTDTQYF. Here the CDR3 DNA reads TGTGCCAGCAGCCAAGGGACCGGGGTGGGGACAGATACGCAGTATTTT.

The CDR3 region is CAWSAGTGVTEAFF. Here the CDR3 DNA reads TGTGCCTGGAGTGCCGGGACAGGGGTAACTGAAGCTTTCTTT. This sequence joins TRBV30 and TRBJ1-1; 10 bases are a match to TRBD1. The CDR3 length is 14 residues. Germline CDR1 is GTSNPN and CDR2 is SVGIG (reference sequence). The ends lost 1 base at V and 5 bases at J; junction bases unmatched: 4.

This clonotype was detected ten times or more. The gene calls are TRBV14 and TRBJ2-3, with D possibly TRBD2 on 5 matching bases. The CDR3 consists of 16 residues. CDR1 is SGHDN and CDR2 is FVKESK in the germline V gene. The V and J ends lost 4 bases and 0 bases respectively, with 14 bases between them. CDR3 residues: CASSLKSGGSTDTQYF. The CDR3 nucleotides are TGTGCCAGCAGCCTGAAGTCAGGCGGGAGCACAGATACGCAGTATTTT.

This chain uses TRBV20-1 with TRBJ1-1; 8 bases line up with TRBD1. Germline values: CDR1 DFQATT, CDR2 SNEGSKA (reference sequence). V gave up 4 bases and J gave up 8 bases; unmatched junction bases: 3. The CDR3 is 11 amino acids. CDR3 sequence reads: CSATGQVEAFF. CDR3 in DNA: TGCAGTGCTACGGGACAGGTCGAAGCTTTCTTT.

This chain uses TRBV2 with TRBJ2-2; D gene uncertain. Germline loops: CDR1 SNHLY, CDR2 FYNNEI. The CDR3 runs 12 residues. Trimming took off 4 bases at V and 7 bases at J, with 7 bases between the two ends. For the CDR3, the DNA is TGTGCCAGCAGTGTTATGATCGGGGAGCTGTTTTTT. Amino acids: CASSVMIGELFF.

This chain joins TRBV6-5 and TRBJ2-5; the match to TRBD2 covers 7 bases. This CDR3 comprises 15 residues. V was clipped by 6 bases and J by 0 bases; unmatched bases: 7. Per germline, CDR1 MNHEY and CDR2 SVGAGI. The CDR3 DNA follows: TGTGCCAGCAGGCTAGACGGGGGGAACCAAGAGACCCAGTACTTC. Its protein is CASRLDGGNQETQYF.

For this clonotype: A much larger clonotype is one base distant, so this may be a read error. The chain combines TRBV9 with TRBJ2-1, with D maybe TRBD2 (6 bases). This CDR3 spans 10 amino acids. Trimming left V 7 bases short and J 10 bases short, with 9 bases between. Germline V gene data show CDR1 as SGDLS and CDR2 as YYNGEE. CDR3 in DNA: TGTGCCAGCGGAGGGAAGGAGCAGTTCTTC. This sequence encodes CASGGKEQFF. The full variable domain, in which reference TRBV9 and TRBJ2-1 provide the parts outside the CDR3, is DSGVTQTPKHLITATGQRVTLRCSPRSGDLSVYWYQQSLDQGLQFLIQYYNGEERAKGNILERFSAQQFPDLHSELNLSSLELGDSALYFCASGGKEQFFGPGTRLTVL.

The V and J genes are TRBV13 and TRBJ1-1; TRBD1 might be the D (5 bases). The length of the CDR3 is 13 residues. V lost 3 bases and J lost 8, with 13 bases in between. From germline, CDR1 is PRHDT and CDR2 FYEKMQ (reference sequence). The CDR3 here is CASSFSQTDEAFF. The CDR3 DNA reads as TGTGCCAGCAGCTTCTCACAGACAGACGAAGCTTTCTTT.

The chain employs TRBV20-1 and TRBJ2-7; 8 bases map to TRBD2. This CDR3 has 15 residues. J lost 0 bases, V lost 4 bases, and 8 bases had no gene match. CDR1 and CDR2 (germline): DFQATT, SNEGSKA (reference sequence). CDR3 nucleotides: TGCAGTGCTAAAACCTCGAGCGGGAGCTCCTACGAGCAGTACTTC. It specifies CSAKTSSGSSYEQYF.